What follows is one TCR beta chain and its context. The assay was immunoSEQ multiplex PCR, and TCRdb's table has in-frame clones only and misses some. The repertoire holds 350,000 or so clones, approximately 90% seen once, with approximately 0.84% in the top ten. The sample comes from a study of cytomegalovirus exposure and HLA in healthy donors. Looking at the study overall: The approximately 120 validation repertoires used the same platform as the 650 to 800 first-cohort repertoires, a later analysis reported.

The clonotype originates from a woman aged 18-29 years in good health and CMV-seronegative. Material: PBMCs.

The CDR3 loop is CASSIARRSFYEQYF. The CDR3 DNA is TGTGCCAGTAGTATAGCCCGCCGAAGCTTCTACGAGCAGTACTTC. The rearrangement joins TRBV19 to TRBJ2-7; D call uncertain. Germline lookup yields CDR1 LNHDA and CDR2 SQIVND (reference sequence). The ends were cut back, 1 base at V and 3 bases at J, with 13 bases in the middle. The CDR3 covers 15 residues. The whole variable domain, remainder taken from reference TRBV19 and TRBJ2-7, is DGGITQSPKYLFRKEGQNVTLSCEQNLNHDAMYWYRQDPGQGLRLIYYSQIVNDFQKGDIAEGYSVSREKKESFPLTVTSAQKNPTAFYLCASSIARRSFYEQYFGPGTRLTVT.